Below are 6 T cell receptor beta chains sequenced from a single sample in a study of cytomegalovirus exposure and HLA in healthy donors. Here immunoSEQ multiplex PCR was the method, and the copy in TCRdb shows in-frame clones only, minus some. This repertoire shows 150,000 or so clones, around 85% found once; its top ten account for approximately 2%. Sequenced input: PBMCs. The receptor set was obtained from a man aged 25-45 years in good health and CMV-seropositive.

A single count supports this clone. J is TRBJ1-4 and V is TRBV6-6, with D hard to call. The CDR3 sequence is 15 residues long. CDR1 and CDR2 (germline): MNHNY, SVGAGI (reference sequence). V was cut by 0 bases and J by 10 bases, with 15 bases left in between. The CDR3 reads CASSYSGGSGRKLFF. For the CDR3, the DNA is TGTGCCAGCAGTTACTCGGGCGGTAGCGGTCGAAAACTGTTTTTT.

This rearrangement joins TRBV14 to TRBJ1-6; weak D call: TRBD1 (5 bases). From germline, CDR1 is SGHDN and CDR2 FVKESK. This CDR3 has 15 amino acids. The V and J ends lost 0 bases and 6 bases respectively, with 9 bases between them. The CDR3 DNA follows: TGTGCCAGCAGCCAAGAAGGGCAGGGTAATTCACCCCTCCACTTT. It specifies CASSQEGQGNSPLHF.

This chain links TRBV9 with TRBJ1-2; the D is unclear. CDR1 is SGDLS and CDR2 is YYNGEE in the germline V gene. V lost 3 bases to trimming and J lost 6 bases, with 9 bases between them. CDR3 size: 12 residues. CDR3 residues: CASSAASDGYTF. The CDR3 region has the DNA TGTGCCAGCAGCGCTGCGAGTGATGGCTACACCTTC.

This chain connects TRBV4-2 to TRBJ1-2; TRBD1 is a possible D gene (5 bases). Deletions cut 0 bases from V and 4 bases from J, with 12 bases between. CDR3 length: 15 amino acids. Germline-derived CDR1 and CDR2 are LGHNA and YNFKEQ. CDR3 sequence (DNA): TGTGCCAGCAGCCAAGATTCGACAGCCTCCTATGGCTACACCTTC. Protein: CASSQDSTASYGYTF.

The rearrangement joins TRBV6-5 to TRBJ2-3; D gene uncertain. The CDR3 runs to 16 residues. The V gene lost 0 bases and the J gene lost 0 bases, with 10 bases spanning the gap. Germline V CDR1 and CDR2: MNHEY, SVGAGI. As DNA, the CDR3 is TGTGCCAGCAGTTACTCGCGCTATACTAGCACAGATACGCAGTATTTT. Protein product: CASSYSRYTSTDTQYF.

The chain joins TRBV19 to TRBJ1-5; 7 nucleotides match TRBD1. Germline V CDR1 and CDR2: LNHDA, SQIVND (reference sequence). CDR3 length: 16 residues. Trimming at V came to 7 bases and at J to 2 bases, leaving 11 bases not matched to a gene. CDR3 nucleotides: TGTGCCAGTATCAACAGGGGATGGGGTGGCAATCAGCCCCAGCATTTT. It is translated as CASINRGWGGNQPQHF.